This TCR beta chain was identified during a study of shared clonotypes between healthy human individuals. Study context: The donors, a couple of women and a few men, were aged 18 to 49.

V lost 5 bases and J lost 3, with 11 bases in between. CDR1 SGHVS and CDR2 FQNEAQ come from the germline V gene. The CDR3 length is 13 residues. On this clone itself: Its antigen is still unknown.

Naive CD8 cells comprised CD45RO-negative, CCR7-positively selected cells, excluding terminally differentiated effector memory CD45RA+ cells. The donors were all Caucasian adults (living in Nashville, Tennessee). When replicate PCRs were run on sorted subsets, they used 150 to 200 ng DNA, some 30,000 T cell genomes. This table comes from immunoSEQ multiplex PCR, and its TCRdb copy is limited to in-frame clones, with some not included. The sample has millions of clones; approximately 94% are singletons. Study-wide results and limits: Estimated richness was generally greater in naive than memory subsets.

This TCR came from a man aged 18 to 35 in good health. Sample: naive CD8+ T cells sorted from blood. This sequence joins TRBV7-8 and TRBJ2-7, with D possibly matching TRBD2 (6 bases). This CDR3 reads CASSPRTIYEQYF. The DNA of the CDR3 is TGTGCCAGCAGCCCAAGGACTATCTACGAGCAGTACTTC.